Listed below are T cell receptor beta chains from one sample, sequenced in a study of cytomegalovirus exposure and HLA in healthy donors. Clones were sequenced by immunoSEQ multiplex PCR, and TCRdb holds only the in-frame ones, with some missing. This table lists about 210,000 clones. Sequencing was carried out using PBMCs. These receptors came from a woman in her 30s in good health and CMV-seropositive. Each CDR3 is given with its conserved first and last residue. A D gene is named only where the DNA matches it firmly.

TRBJ1-5 TRBV18 TRBD1 CASSLTGDRRRNQPQHF TGTGCCAGCTCACTTACCGGGGACAGGCGGCGCAATCAGCCCCAGCATTTT
TRBJ2-2 TRBV5-4 TRBD1 CASSSSGQGIIGGELFF TGTGCCAGCAGCTCGTCGGGACAGGGGATCATCGGCGGGGAGCTGTTTTTT
TRBJ2-7 TRBV7-9 TRBD2 CASSKGLAGSYEQYF TGTGCCAGCAGCAAGGGACTAGCGGGCTCCTACGAGCAGTACTTC
TRBJ2-7 TRBV7-9 - CASSLGPGGEQYF TGTGCCAGCAGCTTAGGCCCCGGCGGCGAGCAGTACTTC
TRBJ2-1 TRBV4-3 TRBD2 CASSQDLVSGSHNEQFF TGCGCCAGCAGCCAAGATCTGGTTAGCGGGTCCCACAATGAGCAGTTCTTC
TRBJ2-7 TRBV14 TRBD1 CASSQGTGGEQYF TGTGCCAGCAGCCAAGGGACAGGGGGCGAGCAGTACTTC
TRBJ1-2 TRBV27 - CASSRGMTPYGYTF TGTGCCAGCAGTCGGGGGATGACTCCCTATGGCTACACCTTC
TRBJ2-7 TRBV30 - CAWSQAGYYEQYF TGTGCCTGGAGTCAAGCCGGGTACTACGAGCAGTACTTC
TRBJ2-7 TRBV19 TRBD2 CASSISAGRAYEQYF TGTGCCAGTAGTATATCCGCGGGGAGGGCCTACGAGCAGTACTTC
TRBJ2-7 TRBV30 - CASLGAHEQYF TGTGCCTCTCTAGGGGCACACGAGCAGTACTTC
TRBJ2-1 TRBV5-6 - CASSSSPGDNEQFF TGTGCCAGCAGCTCCTCCCCCGGGGACAATGAGCAGTTCTTC
TRBJ2-7 TRBV5-6 TRBD2 CASSIERKGLGLGNEQYF TGTGCCAGCAGCATCGAACGAAAAGGACTAGGTTTGGGAAACGAGCAGTACTTC
TRBJ2-1 TRBV19 - CASSLAGLYNEQFF TGTGCCAGTAGTTTGGCGGGGTTGTACAATGAGCAGTTCTTC
TRBJ1-1 TRBV21-1 - CASSREPTVRAEAFF TGTGCCAGCAGCAGAGAACCGACAGTCCGCGCTGAAGCTTTCTTT
TRBJ1-2 TRBV27 TRBD1 CASSFGTGAYGYTF TGTGCCAGCAGTTTTGGGACAGGGGCTTATGGCTACACCTTC
TRBJ1-2 TRBV6-5 - CASSSTGFGYTF TGTGCCAGCAGTTCCACAGGGTTTGGCTACACCTTC
TRBJ1-1 TRBV15 TRBD1 CATSREDRGLTEAFF TGTGCCACCAGCAGAGAGGACAGGGGGCTAACTGAAGCTTTCTTT
TRBJ2-7 TRBV6-1 - CASSEEPTDYEQYF TGTGCCAGCAGTGAAGAGCCGACAGACTACGAGCAGTACTTC
TRBJ2-7 TRBV5-1 - CVMPHVGWASEQYF TGCGTCATGCCACATGTAGGATGGGCGAGCGAGCAGTACTTC
TRBJ2-7 TRBV18 - CASSHPTETYEQYF TGTGCCAGCTCACACCCGACAGAAACCTACGAGCAGTACTTC
TRBJ1-4 TRBV15 TRBD1 CATSLTGVTNEKLFF TGTGCCACCAGTTTAACAGGGGTAACTAATGAAAAACTGTTTTTT
TRBJ1-2 TRBV28 TRBD1 CASSSFRQGRSLHGYTF TGTGCCAGCAGTAGCTTTAGACAGGGGAGAAGCCTCCATGGCTACACCTTC
TRBJ1-2 TRBV28 TRBD1 CASSVLYRGNYGYTF TGTGCCAGCAGTGTCCTATACAGGGGGAACTATGGCTACACCTTC
TRBJ2-1 TRBV10-2 TRBD2 CASSTSGGAHEQFF TGCGCCAGCAGTACTAGCGGGGGGGCCCATGAGCAGTTCTTC
TRBJ2-3 TRBV21-1 - CASTRPGLDPDTQYF TGTGCCAGCACTCGACCGGGACTAGACCCCGATACGCAGTATTTT
TRBJ1-4 TRBV19 - CASSTRRGKRGSTNEKLFF TGTGCCAGTAGTACAAGAAGGGGTAAAAGGGGCTCAACTAATGAAAAACTGTTTTTT
TRBJ1-1 TRBV5-1 - CASSLGLADVKNTEAFF TGCGCCAGCAGCTTGGGCCTCGCGGATGTAAAGAACACTGAAGCTTTCTTT
TRBJ2-3 TRBV5-5 TRBD1 CASSWGTGGSLTDTQYF TGTGCCAGTAGCTGGGGGACAGGGGGATCCCTCACAGATACGCAGTATTTT
TRBJ2-2 TRBV9 - CASSVYRVGTGELFF TGTGCCAGCAGCGTGTACAGGGTTGGGACCGGGGAGCTGTTTTTT
TRBJ2-5 TRBV7-9 TRBD1 CASSPRAIRDRVQETQYF TGTGCCAGCAGCCCGCGTGCCATCCGGGACAGGGTTCAAGAGACCCAGTACTTC
TRBJ1-3 TRBV6-6 - CASRPGVGNTIYF TGTGCCAGCAGGCCCGGGGTCGGAAACACCATATATTTT
TRBJ2-7 TRBV7-8 TRBD2 CASIPSWLAGYEQYF TGTGCCAGCATCCCCTCTTGGCTAGCGGGCTACGAGCAGTACTTC
TRBJ2-7 TRBV5-4 TRBD2 CASSLSSGGAREQYF TGTGCCAGCAGCTTGAGTAGCGGGGGGGCCCGCGAGCAGTACTTC
TRBJ2-3 TRBV9 - CASSVGADTQYF TGTGCCAGCAGCGTGGGAGCAGATACGCAGTATTTT
TRBJ2-7 TRBV4-1 - CASSQRNYGGAGLVEQYF TGCGCCAGCAGCCAAAGGAATTATGGCGGAGCCGGTTTAGTCGAGCAGTACTTC